This TCR beta chain was recovered during a study of blood T cell repertoires in COVID-19. On the study more broadly: COVID-19 samples collected from the United States, Italy and Spain covered acute and convalescent phases. T cells, B-cell-depleted T cells, or PBMCs supplied cDNA or gDNA.

The length of the CDR3 is 16 residues. After removal of 5 bases from V and 5 bases from J, the junction contained 11 bases not matched to a gene. Germline CDR1 reads KGHDR; CDR2 reads SFDVKD. Enrolment of Seattle patients took place during active infection, and they were followed longitudinally. Under the authors' procedure: Reference gene primer amplification yielded estimated nucleated cell counts. Only in-frame clones appear in the TCRdb table, and some are missing; sequencing was by immunoSEQ multiplex PCR. The DNA was the basis for D and trimming; V, J and clone size are from that table. The sample includes 45,000 to 60,000 clones, 65% to 85% of them seen just once.

The sequencing input was peripheral blood. The chain carries TRBV24-1 and TRBJ1-2; TRBD1 aligns across 9 bases. The origin of this receptor is a man of 80 years or more with COVID-19, enrolled during active disease. In nucleotides, the CDR3 is TGTGCCACCAGTGGAGCGACAGGGGGAACTTTATATGGCTACACCTTC. Encoded protein: CATSGATGGTLYGYTF.